Shown below are 27 T cell receptor beta chains from a single sample sequenced in a study of blood T cell repertoires in COVID-19 (dated by TCRdb to 2020 to 2022). Library preparation used the immunoSEQ multiplex PCR assay. TCRdb holds this immuneACCESS table with in-frame rearrangements only. Some clones are missing; in checked studies, unresolved V genes explain under half, and the rest has no known cause. The sample table holds 150,000 to 200,000 clones, of which roughly four fifths were seen once. Clones ranked in the top ten supply 22% of the sample. Sample: peripheral blood. These receptors came from a woman at least 80 years old with acute or convalescent COVID-19.

This rearrangement joins TRBV5-1 to TRBJ2-1; 11 positions match TRBD2. Per the germline V gene, CDR1 is SGHRS and CDR2 is YFSETQ. After removal of 4 bases from V and 4 bases from J, the junction contained 7 bases not matched to a gene. The CDR3 runs to 16 residues. The CDR3: CASSASSGRAYNEQFF. The CDR3 DNA is TGCGCCAGCAGCGCTAGTAGCGGGAGGGCATACAATGAGCAGTTCTTC.

This chain joins TRBV7-2 and TRBJ2-4; 14 bases are a match to TRBD2. The V gene's germline CDR1 is SGHTA and CDR2 FQGNSA. The ends lost 5 bases at V and 6 bases at J; junction bases unmatched: 3. This CDR3 is built from 15 residues. The CDR3 here is CASSAGLAGVNIQYF. Here the CDR3 DNA reads TGTGCCAGCAGCGCGGGACTAGCGGGAGTAAACATTCAGTACTTC.

This chain links TRBV12-5 with TRBJ1-2; D possibly corresponds to TRBD1 (5 bases). The ends were cut back, 3 bases at V and 0 bases at J, with 14 bases in the middle. The CDR3 length is 16 residues. The germline gives CDR1 LGHNT, CDR2 FRNRAP. The CDR3 nucleotides read TGTGCTAGTGGTTTAGGACAAGTATCTTCTAACTATGGCTACACCTTC. Encoded protein: CASGLGQVSSNYGYTF.

This clone has a single count. The CDR3 bases are TGTGCCAGCAGCTTGGCCGGGGACGGACGGAGGGTCACCCAGTACTTC. Protein sequence: CASSLAGDGRRVTQYF. The rearrangement joins TRBV5-5 to TRBJ2-5, with D possibly TRBD2 on 6 matching bases. Per germline, CDR1 SGHKS and CDR2 YYEKEE (reference sequence). The CDR3 loop spans 16 amino acids. Deletions cut 0 bases from V and 8 bases from J, with 20 bases between.

The rearrangement uses TRBV4-3 and TRBJ2-1; D is perhaps TRBD2 (6 bases). The germline V and J ends were trimmed by 5 bases and 4 bases, with 9 bases remaining between them. This CDR3 is 13 amino acids long. Germline CDR1 is LGHNA and CDR2 is YSLEER. The CDR3 nucleotides are TGCGCCAGCAGCGGGGGGTTATACAATGAGCAGTTCTTC. It yields the protein CASSGGLYNEQFF.

The CDR3 DNA sequence: TGTGCCAGCAGCCTCTCTCAGGGATTCTTAATTAGCACAGATACGCAGTATTTT. It is translated as CASSLSQGFLISTDTQYF. This chain links TRBV7-9 with TRBJ2-3; tentatively, D is TRBD1 (5 bases). CDR3 size: 18 residues. Trimming stripped 5 bases from V and 0 bases from J, with 21 bases between. Germline values: CDR1 SEHNR, CDR2 FQNEAQ (reference sequence).

This clone came up once. The V and J genes are TRBV25-1 and TRBJ1-1; D might be TRBD1 (6 bases). The CDR3 has 13 residues. Between the trimmed V and J ends, which lost 8 bases and 6 bases, there was a span of 16 bases. Germline assignment: CDR1 MGHDK and CDR2 SYGVNS. The CDR3 DNA is TGTGCCAGCCGCAGGGGACTAAGACCTGAAGCTTTCTTT. Its protein product is CASRRGLRPEAFF.

The chain carries TRBV18 and TRBJ1-5, with a tentative D call TRBD1 (6 bases). The germline V and J ends were trimmed by 3 bases and 4 bases, with 16 bases remaining between them. The CDR3 runs to 16 residues. CDR1 is KGHSH and CDR2 is LQKENI in the germline V gene. This CDR3 reads CASSPSARGGNQPQHF. CDR3 sequence (DNA): TGTGCCAGCTCACCTTCCGCGAGGGGGGGGAATCAGCCCCAGCATTTT.

The rearrangement joins TRBV28 to TRBJ2-1; the D is unclear. Trimming pared 2 bases from V and 0 bases from J, leaving 8 bases between. Germline V CDR1 and CDR2: MDHEN, SYDVKM. This CDR3 comprises 15 residues. Written as DNA, the CDR3 is TGTGCCAGCAGTTTAGCCCTGAGCTCCTACAATGAGCAGTTCTTC. Translation gives CASSLALSSYNEQFF. Together with reference TRBV28 and TRBJ2-1, the CDR3 gives the full variable domain: DVKVTQSSRYLVKRTGEKVFLECVQDMDHENMFWYRQDPGLGLRLIYFSYDVKMKEKGDIPEGYSVSREKKERFSLILESASTNQTSMYLCASSLALSSYNEQFFGPGTRLTVL.

The chain has TRBV4-1 and TRBJ2-1; 10 nucleotides line up with TRBD2. This CDR3 spans 17 amino acids. V lost 0 bases and J lost 2; bases outside the gene matches: 4. Looked up from germline, CDR1 is MGHRA and CDR2 is YSYEKL. CDR3 loop: CASSQDPSGSAYNEQFF. The CDR3 nucleotides are TGCGCCAGCAGCCAAGATCCTAGCGGGAGCGCCTACAATGAGCAGTTCTTC.

This chain joins TRBV5-1 and TRBJ1-4; unclear D gene. V was pared by 3 bases and J by 8 bases, with 14 bases between. Germline V gene data show CDR1 as SGHRS and CDR2 as YFSETQ. The CDR3 totals 14 residues. Here the CDR3 DNA reads TGCGCCAGCAGCTATCGGGGTCGCGAGGAAAAACTGTTTTTT. Protein sequence: CASSYRGREEKLFF.

The chain has TRBV27 and TRBJ1-3; D might be TRBD1 (6 bases). Germline CDR1 and CDR2: MNHEY and SMNVEV (reference sequence). With 3 bases removed from V and 4 bases from J, the gap between germline ends came to 13 bases. This CDR3 region has 15 residues. CDR3 DNA sequence: TGTGCCAGCAGTTTTAGGGGGACTAGAGGAAACACCATATATTTT. Its translation: CASSFRGTRGNTIYF.

CDR3 loop: CASSLGTGNVGVDGYTF. CDR3 sequence (DNA): TGTGCCAGCAGCTTGGGGACAGGGAACGTTGGAGTCGATGGCTACACCTTC. The genes are TRBV13 and TRBJ1-2; 9 bases are a match to TRBD1. The CDR3 length is 17 residues. Germline V gives CDR1 PRHDT, CDR2 FYEKMQ (reference sequence). J lost 6 bases, V lost 3 bases, and 14 bases had no gene match.

The V call is TRBV5-4, the J call TRBJ2-2; perhaps TRBD2 as D (5 bases). The V end lost 4 bases, the J end lost 2 bases, and 18 bases lay between the germline ends. Germline V gene sequence: CDR1 SGHNT, CDR2 YYREEE (reference sequence). The CDR3 is 17 amino acids. CDR3 in DNA: TGTGCCAGCAGCCCCCCCCAGCGGAGAGGAAACACCGGGGAGCTGTTTTTT. The encoded protein is CASSPPQRRGNTGELFF.

The rearrangement links TRBV19 to TRBJ2-2; tentative D call: TRBD1 (5 bases). Trimming shortened V by 10 bases and J by 7 bases, and 16 bases separated the two germline ends. The CDR3 covers 13 residues. Germline CDR1 and CDR2: LNHDA and SQIVND (reference sequence). CDR3 loop: CATSGLLYGELFF. CDR3 in DNA: TGTGCCACCTCAGGGTTATTATACGGGGAGCTGTTTTTT.

This clone was seen only a few times. The chain couples TRBV18 to TRBJ2-7; 9 nucleotides match TRBD1. Germline assignment: CDR1 KGHSH and CDR2 LQKENI. This CDR3 comprises 14 residues. The trim removed 0 bases at V and 5 bases at J, leaving 2 bases unmatched. CDR3 region: CASSPPRDRDEQYF. The CDR3 nucleotides are TGTGCCAGCTCACCACCCCGGGACAGGGACGAGCAGTACTTC.

The CDR3 reads CASSYEEGGRAKNIQYF. DNA of the CDR3: TGTGCCAGCAGCTATGAAGAGGGGGGGCGAGCCAAAAACATTCAGTACTTC. The genes are TRBV7-2 and TRBJ2-4; D perhaps matches TRBD2 (7 bases). With 4 bases removed from V and 0 bases from J, the gap between germline ends came to 16 bases. The CDR3 runs 17 residues. Germline V gene sequence: CDR1 SGHTA, CDR2 FQGNSA.

The chain recombines TRBV2 with TRBJ1-4, with D possibly TRBD1 on 6 matching bases. The CDR3 sequence is 14 residues long. V lost 8 bases, J lost 0 bases, and 10 bases lay in between. The germline V gene encodes CDR1 SNHLY and CDR2 FYNNEI. CDR3 nucleotide sequence: TGTGCCAGCCTACAGGGCACAACTAATGAAAAACTGTTTTTT. It codes for CASLQGTTNEKLFF. Full variable domain (rest looked up from reference TRBV2 and TRBJ1-4): EPEVTQTPSHQVTQMGQEVILRCVPISNHLYFYWYRQILGQKVEFLVSFYNNEISEKSEIFDDQFSVERPDGSNFTLKIRSTKLEDSAMYFCASLQGTTNEKLFFGSGTQLSVL.

V usage is TRBV30 and J usage is TRBJ1-5, with 8 positions matching TRBD1. The CDR3 runs 18 residues. The germline V gene has CDR1 GTSNPN and CDR2 SVGIG (reference sequence). V was pared by 3 bases and J by 0 bases, with 13 bases of the junction left unmatched. CDR3: CAWRAGQGLVGSNQPQHF. In nucleotides, the CDR3 is TGTGCCTGGAGGGCCGGACAGGGATTAGTGGGTAGCAATCAGCCCCAGCATTTT.

CDR3 DNA sequence: TGTGCCAGCAGTCCCGGGCCTAACCCCGCAGGGGAGCAGTTCTTC. It codes for CASSPGPNPAGEQFF. This chain joins TRBV6-6 and TRBJ2-1; possible D gene TRBD1, 5 bases. Germline-derived CDR1 and CDR2 are MNHNY and SVGAGI (reference sequence). Trimming pared 5 bases from V and 10 bases from J, leaving 21 bases between. The CDR3 runs 15 residues.

This chain links TRBV24-1 with TRBJ2-1, with TRBD2 matching over 10 bases. Trimming took 5 bases from V and 7 from J; bases not matched to a gene: 7. Germline CDR1 reads KGHDR; CDR2 reads SFDVKD. CDR3 length: 15 amino acids. This CDR3 is CATSASGRAGNEQFF. In nucleotides, the CDR3 is TGTGCCACCAGTGCGAGCGGGAGGGCCGGTAATGAGCAGTTCTTC.

The chain has TRBV30 and TRBJ2-3; 13 bases are a match to TRBD2. Unmatched junction bases numbered 8, after V lost 0 bases and J lost 5 bases. Germline lookup yields CDR1 GTSNPN and CDR2 SVGIG (reference sequence). The CDR3 has 17 amino acids. The CDR3 coding sequence is TGTGCCTGGAGTGTAGAGCCGGGACTAGCGGGACAAGATACGCAGTATTTT. Translation gives CAWSVEPGLAGQDTQYF.

This chain links TRBV4-2 with TRBJ2-7; possibly TRBD2 for D (6 bases). This CDR3 has 16 residues. Germline V CDR1 and CDR2: LGHNA, YNFKEQ. Trimming took 2 bases from V and 1 from J, leaving 15 bases between them. CDR3 bases: TGTGCCAGCAGCCAATACGGGGGAGGCGTATCCTACGAGCAGTACTTC. This codes for CASSQYGGGVSYEQYF.

The chain couples TRBV9 to TRBJ2-7, with D maybe TRBD1 (6 bases). The CDR3 consists of 14 residues. With 5 bases removed from V and 0 bases from J, the gap between germline ends came to 12 bases. Germline V gene data show CDR1 as SGDLS and CDR2 as YYNGEE. CDR3 in amino acids: CASSLQGSSYEQYF. In DNA form, the CDR3 reads TGTGCCAGCAGTCTTCAGGGGAGCTCCTACGAGCAGTACTTC.

The CDR3 DNA reads as TGCAGCGCCGACAGGGGAAGAGGCACTGAAGCTTTCTTT. It yields the protein CSADRGRGTEAFF. The V call is TRBV29-1, the J call TRBJ1-1; 8 nucleotides agree with TRBD1. The CDR3 consists of 13 residues. The J segment lost 4 bases and the V segment lost 7 bases, leaving 8 bases of the junction unmatched. Germline values: CDR1 SQVTM, CDR2 ANQGSEA.

This chain uses TRBV24-1 with TRBJ1-2; TRBD1 matches at 7 bases. This CDR3 is 13 amino acids long. Germline values: CDR1 KGHDR, CDR2 SFDVKD. After removal of 6 bases from V and 2 bases from J, the junction contained 2 bases not matched to a gene. The CDR3 DNA follows: TGTGCCACCAGTCGGGGACAGAACTATGGCTACACCTTC. This translates into CATSRGQNYGYTF.

This clone has a single count. CDR3 amino acids: CAWSWTSASSEQFF. The CDR3 DNA sequence: TGTGCCTGGAGTTGGACTAGCGCCTCCTCGGAGCAGTTCTTC. The chain combines TRBV30 with TRBJ2-1, with 9 positions matching TRBD2. The CDR3 covers 14 residues. V shed 2 bases, J shed 10 bases, and the junction held 9 bases outside the gene matches. Germline CDR1 is GTSNPN and CDR2 is SVGIG (reference sequence).